One and the same sample provided the 20 T cell receptor beta chains below, sequenced in a study of beta chain features in type 1 diabetes listed by TCRdb under 2018. Library construction relied on the immunoSEQ multiplex PCR assay. The entire isolated RNA was reverse transcribed using the High Capacity cDNA Reverse Transcription Kit, and thus expressed TCRB transcripts were sequenced. TCRdb holds this immuneACCESS table with in-frame rearrangements only. Some clones are missing; in checked studies, unresolved V genes explain under half, and the rest has no known cause. A total of 110,000 to 150,000 clones appear in this sample, roughly a tenth of them only once. The leading ten clones occupy about 0.61% of the sample. Sequenced input: central memory CD4+ T cells from blood. Source of these receptors: a man aged 18 to 35 in good health.

The chain has TRBV25-1 and TRBJ2-5; unclear D gene. The CDR3 spans 14 residues. Germline values: CDR1 MGHDK, CDR2 SYGVNS. Trimming shortened V by 1 base and J by 3 bases, and 9 bases separated the two germline ends. The CDR3 is CASSESRQKETQYF. CDR3 in DNA: TGTGCCAGCAGTGAATCTAGGCAGAAAGAGACCCAGTACTTC.

The chain is built from TRBV28 and TRBJ1-2, with a possible D match to TRBD1 (5 bases). The germline V and J ends were trimmed by 2 bases and 3 bases, with 13 bases remaining between them. The V gene's germline CDR1 is MDHEN and CDR2 SYDVKM. The CDR3 has 15 residues. The CDR3 nucleotides are TGTGCCAGCAGTTTACAGGGATATTGGGACTATGGCTACACCTTC. It is translated as CASSLQGYWDYGYTF.

This clone was detected a few times. The chain couples TRBV15 to TRBJ2-3; 11 bases agree with TRBD2. The V gene's germline CDR1 is LNHNV and CDR2 YYDKDF (reference sequence). The CDR3 totals 15 residues. Trimming cost V 1 base and J 4 bases; bases outside gene matches: 1. The CDR3 is CATSRVSGGADTQYF. For the CDR3, the DNA is TGTGCCACCAGCAGAGTTAGCGGGGGGGCAGATACGCAGTATTTT.

There are a few counts of this clone. This chain links TRBV27 with TRBJ1-1, with a weak D call TRBD1 (6 bases). Germline V lookup: CDR1 MNHEY, CDR2 SMNVEV (reference sequence). CDR3 length: 14 residues. V was cut by 5 bases and J by 1 base, with 11 bases left in between. The CDR3 protein is CASSPNRANTEAFF. CDR3 sequence (DNA): TGTGCCAGCAGTCCGAACAGGGCGAACACTGAAGCTTTCTTT.

The table lists this clone with many counts. The rearrangement links TRBV29-1 to TRBJ2-5; 7 bases are shared with TRBD1. The CDR3 loop spans 12 amino acids. Germline CDR1 SQVTM, CDR2 ANQGSEA. After removal of 7 bases from V and 5 bases from J, the junction contained 7 bases not matched to a gene. This CDR3 reads CSAKGQRETQYF. CDR3 sequence (DNA): TGCAGCGCAAAGGGACAGCGGGAGACCCAGTACTTC.

This clone was picked up a small number of times. The chain links TRBV18 to TRBJ1-5, with TRBD1 matching 8 bases. J was trimmed by 1 base and V by 0 bases; bases with no gene match: 2. Germline assignment: CDR1 KGHSH and CDR2 LQKENI. This CDR3 has 16 amino acids. The CDR3 DNA follows: TGTGCCAGCTCACCACCCGACAGGGGAAGCAATCAGCCCCAGCATTTT. Encoded protein: CASSPPDRGSNQPQHF.

The gene calls are TRBV4-3 and TRBJ1-5, with a tentative D call TRBD1 (6 bases). V was cut by 1 base and J by 2 bases, with 12 bases left in between. The CDR3 runs 16 residues. From germline, CDR1 is LGHNA and CDR2 YSLEER. The CDR3 DNA follows: TGCGCCAGCAGCCAAGGAACAGGGTTGGGCAATCAGCCCCAGCATTTT. This codes for CASSQGTGLGNQPQHF.

This clone showed up just a few times. This rearrangement joins TRBV7-9 to TRBJ2-2, with D unclear. Trimming removed 5 bases from V and 5 bases from J, with 9 bases in between. CDR3 length equals 13 residues. Per germline, CDR1 SEHNR and CDR2 FQNEAQ (reference sequence). The CDR3 DNA reads TGTGCCAGCAGCCCTCCGGGTACCGGGGAGCTGTTTTTT. It codes for CASSPPGTGELFF.

This clone was detected ten times or more. The rearrangement uses TRBV7-3 and TRBJ1-6; tentatively, D is TRBD1 (5 bases). Germline CDR1 is SGHTA and CDR2 is FQGTGA. The V and J ends lost 5 bases and 6 bases respectively, with 11 bases between them. This CDR3 spans 14 amino acids. The CDR3, as DNA: TGTGCCAGCAGCATCCAGGGTGGTAATTCACCCCTCCACTTT. Translation: CASSIQGGNSPLHF.

In its sample, this clone was seen a few times. The rearrangement uses TRBV1 and TRBJ2-5; the table assigns TRBD2, which was not confirmed against the DNA. TRBV1 corresponds to a pseudogene. This CDR3 spans 15 amino acids. The CDR3 sequence is CTSSHPGLAYETQYF. The CDR3 DNA reads TGCACCAGCAGCCATCCCGGACTAGCTTACGAGACCCAGTACTTC.

The chain combines TRBV19 with TRBJ2-1, with 7 bases matching TRBD1. The CDR3 covers 18 residues. Per germline, CDR1 LNHDA and CDR2 SQIVND (reference sequence). With 5 bases clipped from V and 4 bases from J, the junction kept 17 bases outside the gene matches. As DNA, the CDR3 is TGTGCCAGTAGTGCGAGGGGGCCCGACCAATCTTTGTACAATGAGCAGTTCTTC. As protein: CASSARGPDQSLYNEQFF.

The chain joins TRBV5-5 to TRBJ2-2; 9 nucleotides agree with TRBD1. This CDR3 is 18 amino acids long. Germline CDR1 is SGHKS and CDR2 is YYEKEE (reference sequence). With 4 bases clipped from V and 0 bases from J, the junction kept 10 bases outside the gene matches. CDR3 coding DNA: TGTGCCAGCAGCCTCGGGACAGGGCGGGTCACGAACACCGGGGAGCTGTTTTTT. Residues: CASSLGTGRVTNTGELFF.

A few counts support this clone. The same CDR3 can be traced to other DNA sequences in this sample. The V call is TRBV30, the J call TRBJ2-1, with TRBD2 as a possible D gene (6 bases). The CDR3 is 12 amino acids. Germline V gene lookup returns CDR1 GTSNPN and CDR2 SVGIG (reference sequence). V lost 0 bases, J lost 7 bases, and 7 bases lay in between. CDR3 nucleotide sequence: TGTGCCTGGAGTGTGAGCGGGAATGAGCAGTTCTTC. Residues: CAWSVSGNEQFF.

This clone was detected a few times. The J gene is TRBJ2-7, the V gene TRBV5-1; tentative D call: TRBD1 (6 bases). The ends were cut back, 4 bases at V and 2 bases at J, with 13 bases in the middle. CDR1 is SGHRS, CDR2 YFSETQ, per germline. This CDR3 has 14 amino acids. The CDR3 reads CASSIGTLPYEQYF. CDR3 coding DNA: TGCGCCAGCAGCATCGGGACACTACCCTACGAGCAGTACTTC.

This clone was detected a few times. This rearrangement joins TRBV6-5 to TRBJ2-2, with D possibly matching TRBD1 (6 bases). The CDR3 runs to 15 residues. Germline V gives CDR1 MNHEY, CDR2 SVGAGI. V lost 2 bases to trimming and J lost 4 bases, with 11 bases between them. The DNA for the CDR3 is TGTGCCAGCAGTTACCAGAACAGGGCCACCGGGGAGCTGTTTTTT. Amino acid sequence: CASSYQNRATGELFF.

This clone was counted a few times. The chain is built from TRBV4-1 and TRBJ1-4; TRBD1 matches at 9 bases. The V gene's germline CDR1 is MGHRA and CDR2 YSYEKL. The CDR3 loop spans 13 amino acids. Germline trimming cut 4 bases from V and 7 bases from J; bases unmatched to any gene: 1. CDR3: CASSRGQGEKLFF. CDR3 sequence (DNA): TGCGCCAGCAGCCGGGGACAGGGTGAAAAACTGTTTTTT.

The chain combines TRBV5-1 with TRBJ1-4, with unresolved D. The CDR3 is 14 residues long. Germline CDR1 reads SGHRS; CDR2 reads YFSETQ. The V and J ends lost 5 bases and 4 bases respectively, with 12 bases between them. CDR3 nucleotide sequence: TGCGCCAGCAGACCCGACGGACTTAATGAAAAACTGTTTTTT. Translated, it gives CASRPDGLNEKLFF.

This chain connects TRBV2 to TRBJ2-7; 8 nucleotides align to TRBD1. After removal of 6 bases from V and 4 bases from J, the junction contained 5 bases not matched to a gene. Germline V gene sequence: CDR1 SNHLY, CDR2 FYNNEI. The CDR3 length is 13 residues. CDR3 nucleotides: TGTGCCAGCAGCGGACAGGGAGAGTACGAGCAGTACTTC. Translation: CASSGQGEYEQYF.

The V gene is TRBV6-6, the J gene TRBJ1-2; 7 bases map to TRBD1. Germline trimming cut 7 bases from V and 7 bases from J; bases unmatched to any gene: 12. The CDR3 spans 14 residues. Germline V gives CDR1 MNHNY, CDR2 SVGAGI (reference sequence). The CDR3 nucleotides are TGTGCCAGCACCCCAACAGGGGACGCTGGTGGCTACACCTTC. Translated, it gives CASTPTGDAGGYTF.

This clone was counted only a few times. The chain employs TRBV18 and TRBJ2-3; D is unclear. Germline V gene lookup returns CDR1 KGHSH and CDR2 LQKENI. This CDR3 comprises 12 residues. With 3 bases removed from V and 3 bases from J, the gap between germline ends came to 4 bases. Written as DNA, the CDR3 is TGTGCCAGCTCACCTATAACAGATACGCAGTATTTT. This translates into CASSPITDTQYF.